The source of this T cell receptor beta chain is a study of T cell repertoires in cytomegalovirus infection. Study details: Carrying CMV and the relevant HLA type showed in public TCR beta signatures.

TCRdb reprocessed the reads via MiXCR and lists one record per CDR3 protein. The data contain about 160,000 distinct CDR3 sequences, more than 15% of them singletons. The table lists this clonotype with many counts. Its antigen is as yet unknown. Study-wide points: CMV-specific TCR beta clonotypes restricted by HLA-C were the ones dominating the ex vivo response. Summed public TCR beta family frequency identified CMV carriers bearing the relevant HLA.

V was shortened by 0 bases and J by 6 bases, with 9 bases between the two germline ends. CDR3 size: 13 residues. Germline V CDR1 and CDR2: SGHVS, FQNEAQ. Material for sequencing was CD8+ T cells from PBMCs. The sequence was obtained from a human donor in good health (CMV status not recorded). Some clones in this sample may be carry-over from other donors' samples. The chain links TRBV7-8 to TRBJ2-7; no clear D gene. In nucleotides, the CDR3 is TGTGCCAGCAGCTTAGCCCCCCTACGCGAGCAGTACTTC. Amino acids: CASSLAPLREQYF.